This T cell receptor (beta chain) came from a study of blood T cell repertoires in COVID-19 (dated by TCRdb to about 2020). For the wider study: Samples from collaborators originated in the United States, Italy and Spain and spanned both the acute and convalescent phases of COVID-19. The prospective study material was composed of cDNA or gDNA derived from T cells, B-cell-depleted T cells, or PBMCs. The dataset comprised deeply sampled blood TCRbeta repertoires from subjects exposed to, actively infected with, or recovered from COVID-19. A freely available public database, intended as a resource for researchers studying the immune response to SARS-CoV-2, is where the repertoires were released. Samples came from the ongoing ImmuneRACE study (first 160 participants) plus 1,254 subjects from 6 global collaborators. Sample metadata almost always included a de-identified subject ID, COVID-19 status, age in years and sex. Where available, HLA class I and class II types were taken from metadata supplied by the sample provider and were not determined by assay-based typing.

TCRbeta CDR3 regions were amplified from genomic DNA using the immunoSEQ Assay, a bias-controlled multiplex PCR. For the original study's pipeline: Within the assay, amplification of reference gene primers was used to estimate how many nucleated cells each sample contained. Sequence reads were collapsed and filtered to measure the absolute abundance of every unique TCRbeta CDR3 rearrangement. For each sample, productive Simpson clonality was calculated by taking the square root of Simpson's diversity index across productive rearrangements. Not all clones reach the TCRdb copy of this immuneACCESS table, which keeps in-frame sequences only. Checked studies attribute under half of the gap to unresolved V genes and leave the rest unexplained. D and trimming were read from the DNA, whereas the V and J calls and clone size are those reported in that table. This sample gives roughly 46,000 clones in total; approximately 86% of them show up just once. The leading ten clones occupy 3.1% of the sample.

Enrolling through a virtual design, the prospective study's participants ranged in age from roughly 18 to 95 years and lived across roughly 23 United States geographic areas. In the prospective study, participants were assigned to cohorts based on the clinical history participants reported in a screening survey and a study questionnaire. ImmuneRACE Cohort 3 recovered participants were defined by two consecutive negative NP/OP PCR tests, healthcare professional clearance, or symptom resolution. In the prospective study, whole blood, serum and a nasopharyngeal or oropharyngeal swab were collected from each participant by mobile phlebotomists. Participants in the prospective study had the option to provide additional blood draws and questionnaires over an approximately 2-month period. Before DNA extraction, prospective study blood samples were shipped either frozen or at room temperature. On this clone: It lacks a known antigen. No per-base quality is available; no much larger clone lies one base away.

The germline ends are 4 bases apart after V is trimmed by 0 bases and J by 6 bases. CDR1 and CDR2 were assigned from the germline V gene as SGHDT and YYEEEE. The CDR3, from cysteine to phenylalanine, totals 11 residues. Only the CDR3 portion is preserved as DNA: 33 bases, with reading frame beginning at the first base. Results the study describes overall, beyond this receptor: Clinical and demographic metadata were provided uncurated, with the amount varying by source and participant.

Recombination connected TRBV5-6 to TRBJ2-7, with the D gene call left open. The sequence was collected from a woman aged 45-65 years who had recovered from COVID-19. The specimen was PBMCs or T cells enriched from blood (not recorded which). The bases read TGTGCCAGCAGCTTGGCTAGCGAGCAGTACTTC. This gives the protein CASSLASEQYF.